This TCR beta chain appears in the sequencing data of a study of graft-versus-host responses after intestinal transplantation (dated by TCRdb to about 2021). About the study as a whole: Recipients received multivisceral, liver-intestinal, or isolated intestinal transplants. Every recipient was given anti-thymocyte globulin induction, then maintenance tacrolimus and steroids for about 3 years. Of the roughly 25 intestinal transplant recipients enrolled in the cohort, one of whom was a retransplant, a few patients without pretransplant specimens were excluded. Rather than being sequenced by the commercial service, samples from a few later patients were sequenced in-house on an Illumina MiSeq and processed with MiXCR. Donor T cell macrochimerism was defined as a peak of at least 4% donor T cells among recipient peripheral blood mononuclear cells. Graft-versus-host and host-versus-graft alloreactive T cell clones were tracked in the graft, circulation and bone marrow after intestinal transplantation using bulk TCR-beta CDR3 sequencing. To identify alloreactive clones, pre-transplant mixed lymphocyte reaction products were sequenced and then compared with unstimulated pre-transplant donor and recipient T cells.

Turning to this clone: Its cognate antigen has yet to be identified. No quality values exist for individual bases; no much larger clone is one base distant.

Paper-wide results and their limitations: GvH clones were detected in recipient bone marrow, and some of these GvH clones were observed earlier in ileal mucosa or blood, consistent with an intestinal mucosal origin. Conclusions were limited by the relatively low number and heterogeneity of intestinal transplant patients. Early after transplant, peak levels of circulating GvH clones were found to be associated with declines in HvG clones. Patients with donor T cell macrochimerism had high GvH to HvG T cell clonal ratios in their allografts.

To prepare the library, the immunoSEQ multiplex PCR assay was applied. For most patients, high-throughput TCR-beta CDR3 sequencing of genomic DNA was performed by Adaptive Biotechnologies. The published analysis was carried out like this. TCR sequencing data were retrieved from Adaptive's ImmunoSEQ software for 15 to 20 patients, whereas a few other patients were processed with MiXCR and VDJtools. CDR3 nucleotide sequences shared by donor and recipient were removed because the origin of these sequences could not be assigned. At least 2-fold expansion over unstimulated cells and a minimum CFSE-low frequency of 0.002% (template counts) or 0.001% (read counts) were required for clones to be classified as alloreactive. Clones were considered mappable if detected in sequenced pre-transplant spleen, lymph node, or MLR CFSE-low populations of the donor or recipient. The cumulative frequency of alloreactive clones was calculated as a percentage of all sequences, weighted by copy number. TCRdb took this table from immuneACCESS and kept in-frame rearrangements with V and J called. Such tables lack part of the clones; where checked against another copy, unresolved V genes explain under half of the gap, and the rest is unexplained. V and J calls and clone size follow that table, whereas D and trimming were derived from the DNA. The sample table lists roughly 4,500 clones, 77% of them with a count of one. The ten largest make up around 7.7% of the sample.

To isolate intraepithelial and lamina propria lymphocytes from graft specimens, dithiothreitol, EDTA incubations and collagenase D digestion were used. Bulk TCR-beta sequencing was performed on serial intestinal graft biopsy specimens collected as late as 600 days after transplant. Including the terminal cysteine and phenylalanine, the CDR3 comprises 18 residues. Of all the DNA, just the CDR3 is kept, 54 bases in frame from base 1. The germline V gene provides CDR1 SGHTA and CDR2 FQGTGA. V loses 0 bases at its end and J loses 4 bases; junction bases beyond the gene matches: 11. This sequence uses TRBV7-3 and TRBJ1-1; the junction holds 10 bases that match TRBD1. Sequencing was performed on ileum tissue, taken 9 days after transplant. This TCR was recovered from a human patient who received an intestinal transplant, so some T cells may come from the graft donor. The CDR3 corresponds to CASSLTPETGGAGTEAFF. The DNA sequence is as follows: TGTGCCAGCAGCTTAACGCCCGAGACAGGGGGCGCGGGCACTGAAGCTTTCTTT.